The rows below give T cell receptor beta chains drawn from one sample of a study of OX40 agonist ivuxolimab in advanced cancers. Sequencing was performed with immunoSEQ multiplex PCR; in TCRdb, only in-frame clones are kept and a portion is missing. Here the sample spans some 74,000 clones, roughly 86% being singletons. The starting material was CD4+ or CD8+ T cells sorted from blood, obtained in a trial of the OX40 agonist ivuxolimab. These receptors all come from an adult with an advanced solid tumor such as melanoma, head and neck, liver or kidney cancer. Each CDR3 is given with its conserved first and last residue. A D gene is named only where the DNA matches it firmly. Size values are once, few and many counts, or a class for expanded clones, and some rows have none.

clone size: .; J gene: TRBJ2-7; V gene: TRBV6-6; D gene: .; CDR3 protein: CASNDSGFYEQYF; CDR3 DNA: TGTGCCAGCAACGACTCCGGGTTCTACGAGCAGTACTTC
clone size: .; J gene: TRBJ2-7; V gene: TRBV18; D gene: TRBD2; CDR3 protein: CASSQSGGMSYEQYF; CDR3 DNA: TGTGCCAGCTCACAATCGGGGGGAATGTCCTACGAGCAGTACTTC
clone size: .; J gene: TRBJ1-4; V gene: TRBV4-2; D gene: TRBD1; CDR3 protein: CASSQGTVTNEKLFF; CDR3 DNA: TGTGCCAGCAGCCAGGGGACAGTTACTAATGAAAAACTGTTTTTT
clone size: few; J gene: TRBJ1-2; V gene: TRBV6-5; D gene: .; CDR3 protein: CASSYIGGNGYTF; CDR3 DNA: TGTGCCAGCAGTTACATAGGGGGGAACGGCTACACCTTC
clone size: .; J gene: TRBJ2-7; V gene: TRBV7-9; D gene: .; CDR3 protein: CASSFQGEQYF; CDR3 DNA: TGTGCCAGCAGCTTTCAGGGCGAGCAGTACTTC
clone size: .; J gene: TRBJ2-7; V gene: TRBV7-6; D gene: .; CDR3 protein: CASSHGGYDYEQYF; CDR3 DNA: TGTGCCAGCAGCCACGGTGGTTACGACTACGAGCAGTACTTC
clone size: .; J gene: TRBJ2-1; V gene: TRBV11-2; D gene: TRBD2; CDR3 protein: CASSSHPLLAGVYNEQFF; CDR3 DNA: TGTGCCAGCAGCTCTCACCCCCTACTAGCGGGAGTCTACAATGAGCAGTTCTTC
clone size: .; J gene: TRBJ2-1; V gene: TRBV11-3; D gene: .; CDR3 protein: CASSLGGSHSYNEQFF; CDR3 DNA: TGTGCCAGCAGCTTAGGAGGTTCCCACTCCTACAATGAGCAGTTCTTC
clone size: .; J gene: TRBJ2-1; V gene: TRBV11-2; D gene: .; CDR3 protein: CASSLGVEQFF; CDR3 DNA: TGTGCCAGCAGCTTAGGGGTTGAGCAGTTCTTC
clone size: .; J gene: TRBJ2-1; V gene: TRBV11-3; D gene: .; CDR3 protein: CASSRVMEQFF; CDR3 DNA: TGTGCCAGCTCCCGGGTCATGGAGCAGTTCTTC
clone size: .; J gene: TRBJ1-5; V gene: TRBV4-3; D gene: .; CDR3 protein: CASSPGPKGPADQPQHF; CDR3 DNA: TGCGCCAGCAGCCCCGGACCGAAGGGTCCGGCGGATCAGCCCCAGCATTTT
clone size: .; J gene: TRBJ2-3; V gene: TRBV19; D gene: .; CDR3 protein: CASSWTEATDTQYF; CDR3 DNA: TGTGCCAGTAGTTGGACAGAGGCTACAGATACGCAGTATTTT
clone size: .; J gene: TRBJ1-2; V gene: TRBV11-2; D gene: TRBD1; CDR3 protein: CASTMDRRRGYTF; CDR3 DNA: TGTGCCAGCACCATGGACAGGCGCCGAGGCTACACCTTC
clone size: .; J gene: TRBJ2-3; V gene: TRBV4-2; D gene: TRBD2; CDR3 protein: CASSQSWTSRDTQYF; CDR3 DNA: TGTGCCAGCAGCCAATCTTGGACTAGCAGAGATACGCAGTATTTT
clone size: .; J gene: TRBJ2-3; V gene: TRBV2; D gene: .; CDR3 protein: CASSVGRDTQYF; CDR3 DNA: TGTGCCAGCAGTGTCGGTAGAGATACGCAGTATTTT
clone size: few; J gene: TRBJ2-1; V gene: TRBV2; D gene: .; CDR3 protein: CASTGWDEQFF; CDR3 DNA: TGTGCCAGCACGGGATGGGATGAGCAGTTCTTC
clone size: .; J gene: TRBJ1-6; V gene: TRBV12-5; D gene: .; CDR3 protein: CASGPSQYSPLHF; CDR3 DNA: TGTGCTAGTGGTCCAAGCCAATATTCACCCCTCCACTTT
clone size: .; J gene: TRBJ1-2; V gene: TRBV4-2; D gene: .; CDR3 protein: CASSQDRGELYGYTF; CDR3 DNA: TGTGCCAGCAGCCAAGACAGGGGAGAACTTTATGGCTACACCTTC
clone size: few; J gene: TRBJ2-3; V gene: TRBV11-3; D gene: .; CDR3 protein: CASSSSAGSTDTQYF; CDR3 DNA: TGTGCCAGCAGCTCCTCTGCCGGTAGCACAGATACGCAGTATTTT
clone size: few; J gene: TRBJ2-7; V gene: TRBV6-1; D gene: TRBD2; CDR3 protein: CASSEASGRNYEQYF; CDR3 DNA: TGTGCCAGCAGTGAAGCGAGCGGGAGAAACTACGAGCAGTACTTC
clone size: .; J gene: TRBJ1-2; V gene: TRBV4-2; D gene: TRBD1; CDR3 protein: CASRPSGGGYGYTF; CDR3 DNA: TGTGCCAGCAGGCCCTCAGGGGGCGGGTATGGCTACACCTTC
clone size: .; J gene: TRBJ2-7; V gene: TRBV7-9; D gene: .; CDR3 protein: CASSLGGAEREQYF; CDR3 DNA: TGTGCCAGCAGCTTAGGGGGGGCGGAGCGCGAGCAGTACTTC
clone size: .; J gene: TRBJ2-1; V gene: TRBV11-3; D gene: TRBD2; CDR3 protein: CASSLAGTSNYNEQFF; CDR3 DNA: TGTGCCAGCAGCTTAGCCGGGACTAGCAACTACAATGAGCAGTTCTTC
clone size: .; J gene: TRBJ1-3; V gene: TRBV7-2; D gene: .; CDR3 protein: CASSLGPSGNTIYF; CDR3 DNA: TGTGCCAGCAGCTTAGGTCCTTCTGGAAACACCATATATTTT
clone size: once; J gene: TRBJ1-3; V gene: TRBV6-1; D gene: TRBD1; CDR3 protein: CASLRQGGSGNTIYF; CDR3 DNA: TGTGCCAGCCTAAGACAGGGGGGATCTGGAAACACCATATATTTT
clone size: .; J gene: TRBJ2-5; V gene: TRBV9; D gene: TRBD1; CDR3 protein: CASSGTGGRETQYF; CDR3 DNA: TGTGCCAGCAGCGGGACAGGGGGCCGAGAGACCCAGTACTTC
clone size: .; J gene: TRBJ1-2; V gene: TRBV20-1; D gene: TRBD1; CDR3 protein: CSGTGNYGYTF; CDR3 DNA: TGCAGCGGGACAGGGAACTATGGCTACACCTTC
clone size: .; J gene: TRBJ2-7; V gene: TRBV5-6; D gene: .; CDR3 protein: CASSPTRVSEQYF; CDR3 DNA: TGTGCCAGCAGCCCTACAAGGGTTTCCGAGCAGTACTTC
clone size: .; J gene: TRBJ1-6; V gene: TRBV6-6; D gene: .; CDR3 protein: CASSGQGSPLHF; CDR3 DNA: TGTGCCAGCAGTGGCCAAGGTTCACCCCTCCACTTT
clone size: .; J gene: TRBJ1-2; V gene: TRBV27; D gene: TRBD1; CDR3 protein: CASSLKGAPGYTF; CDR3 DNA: TGTGCCAGCAGTTTGAAGGGGGCGCCTGGCTACACCTTC
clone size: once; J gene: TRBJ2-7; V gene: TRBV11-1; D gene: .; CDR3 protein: CASSLKISYEQYF; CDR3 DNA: TGTGCCAGCAGCTTAAAAATCTCCTACGAGCAGTACTTC
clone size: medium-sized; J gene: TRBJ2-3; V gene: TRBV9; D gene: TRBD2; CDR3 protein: CASSVASLTSGGTDTQYF; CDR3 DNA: TGTGCCAGCAGCGTAGCCTCCCTTACTAGCGGCGGCACAGATACGCAGTATTTT
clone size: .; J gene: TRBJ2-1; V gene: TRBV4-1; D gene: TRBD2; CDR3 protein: CASSRSGTSFDEQFF; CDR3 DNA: TGCGCCAGCAGCCGGTCCGGGACTAGCTTCGATGAGCAGTTCTTC
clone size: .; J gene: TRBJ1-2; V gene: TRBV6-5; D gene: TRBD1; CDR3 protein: CASSYAPDRALVGYTF; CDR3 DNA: TGTGCCAGCAGTTACGCCCCAGACAGGGCCCTAGTGGGCTACACCTTC
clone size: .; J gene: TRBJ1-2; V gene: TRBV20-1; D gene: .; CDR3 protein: CSARDFDSF; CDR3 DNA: TGCAGTGCTAGAGACTTCGATAGTTTC
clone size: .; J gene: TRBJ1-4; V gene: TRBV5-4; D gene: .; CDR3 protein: CASSLYSTATNEKLFF; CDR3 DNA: TGTGCCAGCAGCTTGTATAGCACAGCAACTAATGAAAAACTGTTTTTT
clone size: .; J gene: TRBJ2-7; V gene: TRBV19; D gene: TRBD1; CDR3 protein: CASSRKDRPYEQYF; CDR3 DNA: TGTGCCAGTAGTAGGAAGGACAGGCCCTACGAGCAGTACTTC
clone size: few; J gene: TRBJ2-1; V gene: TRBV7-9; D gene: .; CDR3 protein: CASSPRGARDEQFF; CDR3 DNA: TGTGCCAGCAGCCCCCGAGGGGCCCGGGATGAGCAGTTCTTC
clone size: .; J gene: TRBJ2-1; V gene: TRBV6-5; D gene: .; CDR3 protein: CASTSVTEQFF; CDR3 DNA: TGTGCCAGCACCTCAGTTACTGAGCAGTTCTTC
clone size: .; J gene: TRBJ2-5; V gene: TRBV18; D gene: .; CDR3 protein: CASSPVDSNQETQYF; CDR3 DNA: TGTGCCAGCTCACCCGTTGACTCCAACCAAGAGACCCAGTACTTC
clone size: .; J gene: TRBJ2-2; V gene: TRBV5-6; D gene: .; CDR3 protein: CASSPGSTGELFF; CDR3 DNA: TGTGCCAGCAGCCCGGGATCCACCGGGGAGCTGTTTTTT
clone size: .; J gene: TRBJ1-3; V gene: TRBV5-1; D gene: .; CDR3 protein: CASSSGGGDGDIYF; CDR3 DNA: TGCGCCAGCAGCTCCGGCGGGGGGGACGGCGACATATATTTT
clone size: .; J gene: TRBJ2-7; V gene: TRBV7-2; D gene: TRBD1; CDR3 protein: CASSQHRGVAYEQYF; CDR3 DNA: TGTGCCAGCAGCCAACACAGGGGAGTCGCCTACGAGCAGTACTTC
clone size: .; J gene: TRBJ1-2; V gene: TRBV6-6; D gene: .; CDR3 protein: CASGDTNYGYTF; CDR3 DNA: TGTGCCAGCGGAGACACTAACTATGGCTACACCTTC
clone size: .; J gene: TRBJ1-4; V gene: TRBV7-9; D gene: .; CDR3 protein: CASSHTEQGAKLFF; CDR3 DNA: TGTGCCAGCAGCCATACAGAACAGGGAGCAAAACTGTTTTTT
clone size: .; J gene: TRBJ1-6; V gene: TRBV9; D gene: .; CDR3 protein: CASSVGGSRSYNSPLHF; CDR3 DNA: TGTGCCAGCAGCGTCGGAGGCTCTCGCTCCTATAATTCACCCCTCCACTTT
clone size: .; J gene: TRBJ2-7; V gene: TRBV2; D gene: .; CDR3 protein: CASSDEAYEQYF; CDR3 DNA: TGTGCCAGCAGTGATGAAGCTTACGAGCAGTACTTC
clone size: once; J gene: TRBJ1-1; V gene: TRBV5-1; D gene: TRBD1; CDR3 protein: CASSPFQGASTEAFF; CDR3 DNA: TGCGCCAGCAGCCCGTTCCAGGGGGCGAGTACTGAAGCTTTCTTT
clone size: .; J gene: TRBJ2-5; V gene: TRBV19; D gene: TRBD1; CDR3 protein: CASSESTGGKETQYF; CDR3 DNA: TGTGCCAGTAGTGAGTCGACAGGGGGTAAAGAGACCCAGTACTTC
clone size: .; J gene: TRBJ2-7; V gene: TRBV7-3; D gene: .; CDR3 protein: CASSHQMGRVLREQYF; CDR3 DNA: TGTGCCAGCAGCCATCAAATGGGGCGGGTTCTTAGGGAGCAGTACTTC
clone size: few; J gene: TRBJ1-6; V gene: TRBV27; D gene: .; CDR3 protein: CASSPTTGVNSPLHF; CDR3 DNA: TGTGCCAGCAGTCCTACCACTGGGGTAAATTCACCCCTCCACTTT
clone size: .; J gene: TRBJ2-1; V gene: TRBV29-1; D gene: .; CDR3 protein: CSVIKGNEQFF; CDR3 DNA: TGCAGCGTTATTAAGGGGAATGAGCAGTTCTTC
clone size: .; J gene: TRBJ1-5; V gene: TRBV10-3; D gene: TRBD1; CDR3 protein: CAISTGENNQPQHF; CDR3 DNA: TGTGCCATATCGACAGGGGAAAACAATCAGCCCCAGCATTTT
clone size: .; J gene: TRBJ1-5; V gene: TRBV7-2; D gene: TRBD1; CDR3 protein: CASSYSGTGVGQPQHF; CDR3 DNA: TGTGCCAGCAGTTATTCCGGGACAGGGGTTGGACAGCCCCAGCATTTT
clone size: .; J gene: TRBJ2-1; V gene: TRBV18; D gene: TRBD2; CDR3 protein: CASSPAGGRNEQFF; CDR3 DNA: TGTGCCAGCTCACCAGCGGGAGGGAGGAATGAGCAGTTCTTC
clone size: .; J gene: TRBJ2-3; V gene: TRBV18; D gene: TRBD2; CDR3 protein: CASLGRGLAGDTQYF; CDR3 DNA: TGTGCCAGCTTGGGACGGGGCCTAGCGGGAGATACGCAGTATTTT
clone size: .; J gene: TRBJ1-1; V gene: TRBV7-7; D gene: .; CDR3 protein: CASSPLTGKNTEAFF; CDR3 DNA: TGTGCTAGCAGCCCCCTCACAGGGAAGAACACTGAAGCTTTCTTT
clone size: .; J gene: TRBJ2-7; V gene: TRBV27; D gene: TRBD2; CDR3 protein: CASSPRSGGAYEQYF; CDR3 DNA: TGTGCCAGCAGCCCCAGAAGCGGGGGGGCATACGAGCAGTACTTC
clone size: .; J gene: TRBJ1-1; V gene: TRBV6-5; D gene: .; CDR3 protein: CASRDTEAFF; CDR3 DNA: TGTGCCAGCCGGGACACTGAAGCTTTCTTT
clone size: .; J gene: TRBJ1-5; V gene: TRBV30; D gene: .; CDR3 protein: CAWSSGQINQPQHF; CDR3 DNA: TGTGCCTGGAGTTCCGGACAGATCAATCAGCCCCAGCATTTT